The next 23 T cell receptor beta chains were all read from a single sample in a study of blood T cells in healthy people across ages (dated by TCRdb to about 2015). Library preparation was by 5' RACE. The run used an Illumina HiSeq 2500. A second roughly 6 to 12 cycle PCR used a sample-barcoded 5' primer and a J-beta primer mix. Through fastp at Q25 and MiXCR, TCRdb rebuilt clones from the public reads, retaining in-frame beta chains. Rows matching on CDR3 protein sequence are summarized as one entry with the most common DNA and genes. The sample contains around 780,000 distinct CDR3 sequences, 20% to 30% of them found a single time. 3% of the sample belongs to the ten largest clones. The same data also contributed to another study, on T cells of mothers and their children.

Sequences were obtained from blood. The receptors stem from a boy between 5 and 17 years old in good health.

Only a few counts were recorded for this clonotype. The chain couples TRBV24-1 to TRBJ2-5, with TRBD2 matching 9 bases. Germline trimming cut 4 bases from V and 5 bases from J; bases unmatched to any gene: 4. The CDR3 extends over 14 amino acids. Germline assignment: CDR1 KGHDR and CDR2 SFDVKD. The CDR3 DNA is TGTGCCACCAGTGAAGCGGGGGGTAGTGAGACCCAGTACTTC. It encodes CATSEAGGSETQYF.

This sequence joins TRBV20-1 and TRBJ2-7; D perhaps matches TRBD1 (6 bases). V was cut by 3 bases and J by 1 base, with 7 bases left in between. The CDR3 loop spans 12 amino acids. Germline V gene data show CDR1 as DFQATT and CDR2 as SNEGSKA (reference sequence). This CDR3 reads CSARTGSYEQYF. The CDR3 DNA reads as TGCAGTGCTAGGACAGGATCCTACGAGCAGTACTTC.

The chain carries TRBV7-9 and TRBJ1-2; no definite D call. The CDR3 is 13 amino acids. Germline V gene lookup returns CDR1 SEHNR and CDR2 FQNEAQ (reference sequence). V lost 4 bases and J 10 bases, leaving 16 bases between the germline ends. CDR3 region: CASSYGDGVTYTF. Here the CDR3 DNA reads TGTGCCAGCAGCTATGGGGATGGGGTGACCTACACCTTC.

This clonotype has a count of ten or more. In DNA, the CDR3 is TGTGCCAGCAGTTTTAATCCTGGGGCCAACGTCCTGACTTTC. As protein: CASSFNPGANVLTF. The chain couples TRBV7-3 to TRBJ2-6; D is ambiguous. CDR3 size: 14 residues. The V gene's germline CDR1 is SGHTA and CDR2 FQGTGA. Trimming pared 6 bases from V and 2 bases from J, leaving 8 bases between. The variable domain in full, with the rest retrieved from reference TRBV7-3 and TRBJ2-6, is GAGVSQTPSNKVTEKGKYVELRCDPISGHTALYWYRQSLGQGPEFLIYFQGTGAADDSGLPNDRFFAVRPEGSVSTLKIQRTERGDSAVYLCASSFNPGANVLTFGAGSRLTVL.

The CDR3 region is CASSHATLAGYGYTF. The CDR3 nucleotides are TGTGCCAGCAGCCACGCGACCCTGGCAGGCTATGGCTACACCTTC. The V gene is TRBV11-2, the J gene TRBJ1-2; D remains ambiguous. V lost 5 bases and J 4 bases, leaving 17 bases between the germline ends. The V gene's germline CDR1 is SGHAT and CDR2 FQNNGV. The CDR3 has 15 residues.

This clonotype has a handful of counts. The genes are TRBV4-1 and TRBJ2-7, with D unresolved. Trimming removed 4 bases from V and 5 bases from J, with 12 bases in between. The germline gives CDR1 MGHRA, CDR2 YSYEKL. This CDR3 has 13 residues. CDR3 bases: TGCGCCAGCAGCCCCGTACACAAGGACGAGCAGTACTTC. Translating gives CASSPVHKDEQYF.

In this sample, this clonotype turned up a few times. The CDR3 DNA follows: TGTGCCAGCGCTAAGGACAGGCCCTACAATGAGCAGTTCTTC. Protein product: CASAKDRPYNEQFF. This chain connects TRBV27 to TRBJ2-7, with 7 bases aligning to TRBD1. The last part of the DNA fits TRBJ2-1 better; the J call may be wrong. This CDR3 is 14 amino acids long. CDR1 MNHEY and CDR2 SMNVEV come from the germline V gene (reference sequence).

This clonotype was counted between two and nine times. The rearrangement uses TRBV5-1 and TRBJ2-5, with 8 bases aligning to TRBD2. Germline V gene sequence: CDR1 SGHRS, CDR2 YFSETQ. After removal of 2 bases from V and 2 bases from J, the junction contained 8 bases not matched to a gene. This CDR3 has 16 residues. CDR3 loop: CASSFLSRGDQETQYF. CDR3 coding DNA: TGCGCCAGCAGCTTTCTCTCGCGGGGGGATCAAGAGACCCAGTACTTC.

This sequence joins TRBV2 and TRBJ1-5; TRBD1 might be the D (5 bases). The V gene's germline CDR1 is SNHLY and CDR2 FYNNEI. V lost 6 bases and J lost 4, with 16 bases in between. CDR3 length equals 15 residues. The CDR3 DNA sequence: TGTGCCAGCAGGAGCCTCAGGGTCCATAATCAGCCCCAGCATTTT. Amino acids: CASRSLRVHNQPQHF.

The chain recombines TRBV10-1 with TRBJ2-7; no definite D call. Germline values: CDR1 WNHNN, CDR2 SYGVQD (reference sequence). This CDR3 has 14 residues. Trimming removed 2 bases at V and 1 base at J, with 9 bases between. The CDR3, as DNA: TGCGCCAGCAGTGAGACAGAATCTTCCTACGAGCAGTACTTC. Translating gives CASSETESSYEQYF.

This chain links TRBV11-1 with TRBJ2-5; 8 bases match TRBD2. CDR3 length: 13 amino acids. Per germline, CDR1 SGHAT and CDR2 FQDESV (reference sequence). V lost 8 bases, J lost 3 bases, and 5 bases stayed unmatched. CDR3: CASCNSGEETQYF. CDR3 DNA sequence: TGTGCCAGCTGCAATAGCGGGGAAGAGACCCAGTACTTC.

The V and J genes are TRBV6-1 and TRBJ2-5; TRBD1 is a possible D gene (5 bases). V shed 1 base and J shed 3 bases, with 15 bases lying between them. This CDR3 is 16 amino acids long. Germline loops: CDR1 MNHNS, CDR2 SASEGT. The CDR3 loop reads CASSEVGQGVEETQYF. CDR3 nucleotides: TGTGCCAGCAGTGAAGTGGGTCAAGGGGTCGAAGAGACCCAGTACTTC.

V and J are TRBV12-3 or TRBV12-4 and TRBJ2-7, with D perhaps TRBD2 (6 bases). Matching the DNA end better, TRBJ2-5 makes the J call doubtful. The CDR3 has 15 amino acids. The CDR3 nucleotides are TGTGCCAGCAGTTTGTGGCTCGGGGGTACGGAGACCCAGTACTTC. Its protein is CASSLWLGGTETQYF.

The chain combines TRBV6-6 with TRBJ1-2; TRBD1 aligns across 8 bases. The V segment lost 6 bases and the J segment 2 bases; nucleotides outside the gene matches: 5. CDR3 size: 14 residues. The germline V gene encodes CDR1 MNHNY and CDR2 SVGAGI (reference sequence). The CDR3 region has the DNA TGTGCCAGCAGACCGGACAGGGCGAACTATGGCTACACCTTC. Residues: CASRPDRANYGYTF.

The genes are TRBV20-1 and TRBJ2-3; D is undetermined. This CDR3 has 13 amino acids. Trimming pared 6 bases from V and 0 bases from J, leaving 10 bases between. Germline V lookup: CDR1 DFQATT, CDR2 SNEGSKA (reference sequence). The CDR3 loop reads CSATTASTDTQYF. The CDR3, as DNA: TGCAGTGCAACTACCGCTAGCACAGATACGCAGTATTTT.

The gene calls are TRBV5-1 and TRBJ2-7, with D possibly TRBD1 on 5 matching bases. Trimming took off 0 bases at V and 2 bases at J, with 6 bases between the two ends. CDR3 length equals 13 residues. Germline V gene data show CDR1 as SGHRS and CDR2 as YFSETQ. The CDR3 nucleotides are TGCGCCAGCAGCTTGGAGGACACCTACGAGCAGTACTTC. The encoded protein is CASSLEDTYEQYF.

The chain combines TRBV7-2 with TRBJ2-5, with 10 bases identical to TRBD1. Matching the DNA end better, TRBJ2-7 makes the J call doubtful. The CDR3 spans 16 residues. Germline V gene sequence: CDR1 SGHTA, CDR2 FQGNSA. The CDR3, as DNA: TGTGCCAGCAGCTCGAGACGACAGGGGGCTGGCTACGAGCAGTACTTC. Encoded protein: CASSSRRQGAGYEQYF.

The chain joins TRBV3-1 to TRBJ2-7; D unclear. The germline V gene encodes CDR1 LGHDT and CDR2 YNNKEL (reference sequence). The length of the CDR3 is 12 residues. V lost 2 bases to trimming and J lost 4 bases, with 6 bases between them. The DNA of the CDR3 is TGTGCCAGCAGCCAACTGAATTACGAGCAGTACTTC. This translates into CASSQLNYEQYF.

In its sample, this clonotype was seen a few times. The chain couples TRBV12-3 or TRBV12-4 to TRBJ2-3, with unresolved D. V lost 6 bases, J lost 4 bases, and 20 bases lay in between. The CDR3 consists of 16 residues. The CDR3 loop is CASSPLGGPMADTQYF. The CDR3 coding sequence is TGTGCCAGCAGCCCCCTCGGCGGACCGATGGCAGATACGCAGTATTTT.

This clonotype was detected only a few times. The CDR3 protein is CASSPGDSPNTGELFF. Written as DNA, the CDR3 is TGTGCCAGCAGTCCGGGGGACAGTCCGAACACCGGGGAGCTGTTTTTT. This chain joins TRBV28 and TRBJ2-2; D may be TRBD1 (7 bases). Per germline, CDR1 MDHEN and CDR2 SYDVKM. V gave up 5 bases and J gave up 0 bases, with 13 bases separating them. The CDR3 has 16 amino acids.

This clonotype was picked up a small number of times. The chain carries TRBV5-1 and TRBJ1-1; TRBD1 matches 7 bases. The CDR3 is made up of 15 amino acids. Germline CDR1 reads SGHRS; CDR2 reads YFSETQ. V shed 3 bases, J shed 6 bases, and the junction held 11 bases outside the gene matches. This chain's CDR3 is CASSYGQAQGAEAFF. In DNA, the CDR3 is TGCGCCAGCAGCTACGGACAGGCCCAGGGGGCTGAAGCTTTCTTT.

The J gene is TRBJ2-3, the V gene TRBV20-1, with 7 bases fitting TRBD1. The V gene's germline CDR1 is DFQATT and CDR2 SNEGSKA (reference sequence). This CDR3 contains 12 residues. V lost 2 bases, J lost 6 bases, and 2 bases stayed unmatched. The CDR3 bases are TGCAGTGCTAGAAAGGGGGCGGATACGCAGTATTTT. Encoded protein: CSARKGADTQYF.

CDR3 nucleotides: TGCGCCAGCAGCTTGGCGGCGCAAGCCCCGGGCACTGAAGCTTTCTTT. This encodes CASSLAAQAPGTEAFF. This chain connects TRBV5-1 to TRBJ1-1, with no clear D. V shed 0 bases and J shed 4 bases, with 16 bases lying between them. Germline V gene data show CDR1 as SGHRS and CDR2 as YFSETQ. This CDR3 is 16 amino acids long.